This TCR beta chain stems from a study of neurological immune-mediated disorders (dated by TCRdb to the late 2010s). Describing the broader study: Among the 34 multiple sclerosis patients, roughly 31 had relapsing-remitting MS and 3 had secondary progressive MS. Peripheral blood TCR-beta repertoires from HTLV-I-associated myelopathy (HAM/TSP) patients, multiple sclerosis patients and healthy controls were compared by UMI-based sequencing. Longitudinal samples, technical triplicates and paired sorted CD4+ and CD8+ T-cell subsets, alongside PBMC samples, were included among the approximately 110 TCR-beta libraries. The cohort was made up of about 66 subjects, consisting of roughly 15 HAM/TSP patients, around 35 multiple sclerosis patients and 20 healthy controls.

For the unsorted PBMC libraries, 2 million PBMCs were stored in RNAlater at -80 degrees C until RNA extraction and were used to generate the libraries. The multiple sclerosis patients were enrolled in a US clinical protocol that evaluated disease progression with magnetic resonance imaging. Peripheral blood was subjected to Ficoll-Hypaque density gradient centrifugation to isolate PBMCs, which were then cryopreserved in liquid nitrogen. This clonotype has a count of ten or more. Its antigen is not yet known. Qualities for individual bases were not recorded, and no much larger clone is one base off. Study-level results and caveats: Repertoires from 18 of 34 MS patients were grouped by phylogenetic analysis into a cluster of related CDR3 sequences, suggesting a possible repertoire-level signature. Across subjects, expanded clones never shared an identical CDR3 amino acid sequence, which suggests that the TCR-beta repertoires in every group were private. TCR clonal expansion was highest in HAM/TSP patients and lowest in MS patients, with MS patients falling below even healthy controls. The MS cluster was not associated with any clinical or MRI features, and the authors stated that larger cohorts are needed.

cDNA was synthesized by template-switch 5'RACE using a primer with a 10-nucleotide random unique molecular identifier that tagged each TCR transcript. Every sequencing run covered 15-18 subjects and yielded more than 180 million TCR-beta sequences. The RNeasy kit was used to extract total RNA. The KAPA Real-time Library Amplification kit was used to amplify TCR-beta VDJ regions with primers for the TCR constant region and the 5'RACE anchor. Sample indexes and Illumina adaptors were added in a first PCR, and a second PCR then increased library yield. After Ampure bead purification, the roughly 650 bp TCR product was size-selected on a 2% E-gel SizeSelection system. Library quality was checked on a Bioanalyzer, concentration was measured with Qubit, and libraries were quantified with the Kapa Library Quantification kit before pooling. Libraries were sequenced paired-end 2 x 150 bp on an Illumina HiSeq 2500. To increase sequence diversity, about 25-31% phiX was spiked into each library pool. The paper's data handling went like this. The quality-filtered reads were processed with the UMI-based MiGEC pipeline, whose error correction step removed more than 80% of the raw TCR sequences. VDJ genes were aligned to IMGT germline references, and each clonotype was defined by a unique CDR3 amino acid sequence together with V-J genes. VDJtools evaluated clonal expansion, Shannon diversity and CDR3 relatedness (CalcPairwiseDistances, ClusterSamples); CLCbio workbench built phylogenetic trees. Clones with at least 8 unique UMIs were defined as expanded, with this threshold being based on coefficient-of-variation modelling across technical triplicates. The public reads were reprocessed in TCRdb via fastp at Q25 and MiXCR, keeping in-frame beta chains. Every entry covers one CDR3 protein and lists the most common genes and DNA from its rows. TCRdb assigned the V and J calls; the authors' analysis was not used. Within this sample are under 70,000 distinct CDR3 sequences, with roughly 3.5% of them counted one time only. Together, the top ten hold approximately 7.1% of the sample.

From a lookup of the germline V gene, CDR1 and CDR2 are SGHVS and FQNEAQ. The CDR3, from cysteine to phenylalanine, totals 15 residues. Here the CDR3 DNA is all that survives: 45 bases in frame from base 1. Trimming removed 5 bases from V and 2 bases from J, leaving 15 bases between the germline ends. Material: PBMCs. This TCR derives from a woman between 55 and 75 years old with multiple sclerosis. The sequence joins TRBV7-8 to TRBJ2-5; the D gene is tentatively TRBD1 or TRBD2, each matching 5 bases. The bases read TGTGCCAGCAGCCGAAGAGGGGATCGTCAAGAGACCCAGTACTTC. Translated, it reads CASSRRGDRQETQYF.